Below, 30 T cell receptor beta chains from the same sample are listed, as sequenced in a study of blood T cell repertoires in COVID-19. Profiled with immunoSEQ multiplex PCR; TCRdb holds only in-frame clones, not every one. The table shows 250,000 to 300,000 clones, with around four fifths occurring only once. Specimen: peripheral blood. The receptor source for this set is a man aged 60 to 69 who had recovered from COVID-19.

This chain joins TRBV19 and TRBJ2-2; 7 bases fit TRBD1. The V segment lost 6 bases and the J segment 1 base; nucleotides outside the gene matches: 2. The CDR3 consists of 14 residues. Per germline, CDR1 LNHDA and CDR2 SQIVND (reference sequence). CDR3 nucleotide sequence: TGTGCCAGTAGGGGGGACAGGAACACCGGGGAGCTGTTTTTT. It translates to CASRGDRNTGELFF.

On this clone itself: The germline gene is not matched at one end of the junction; a read error may be the cause. The gene calls are TRBV11-2 and TRBJ2-3; maybe TRBD2 (6 bases). Looked up from germline, CDR1 is SGHAT and CDR2 is FQNNGV. The CDR3 sequence is 14 residues long. CDR3 DNA: TGTGCCAGCAGATTAGGCGGGATCACAGATACGCAGTATTTT. Translating it yields CASRLGGITDTQYF.

The chain has TRBV25-1 and TRBJ1-4; 8 bases line up with TRBD1. V lost 6 bases, J lost 3 bases, and 0 bases stayed unmatched. This CDR3 is 13 amino acids long. CDR1 and CDR2 (germline): MGHDK, SYGVNS. The chain's CDR3 is CASRDRANEKLFF. CDR3 nucleotides: TGTGCCAGCAGGGACAGGGCTAATGAAAAACTGTTTTTT.

This clone was counted a single time. J is TRBJ1-2 and V is TRBV2, with TRBD1 matching 7 bases. CDR1 and CDR2 from the germline V gene are SNHLY and FYNNEI. With 9 bases clipped from V and 4 bases from J, the junction kept 14 bases outside the gene matches. CDR3 length: 15 residues. CDR3 loop: CASNFRGTAPYGYTF. CDR3 DNA sequence: TGTGCCAGTAACTTCCGCGGGACAGCGCCCTATGGCTACACCTTC.

The chain is built from TRBV7-3 and TRBJ2-7; D is possibly TRBD1 (6 bases). The CDR3 length is 14 residues. In germline, CDR1 is SGHTA, CDR2 FQGTGA. Trimming stripped 5 bases from V and 2 bases from J, with 13 bases between. The CDR3 sequence is CASSAQGGTYEQYF. DNA for the CDR3: TGTGCCAGCAGCGCACAGGGTGGGACCTACGAGCAGTACTTC. Based on the CDR3 plus reference TRBV7-3 and TRBJ2-7, the full variable domain is GAGVSQTPSNKVTEKGKYVELRCDPISGHTALYWYRQSLGQGPEFLIYFQGTGAADDSGLPNDRFFAVRPEGSVSTLKIQRTERGDSAVYLCASSAQGGTYEQYFGPGTRLTVT.

This clone turned up a few times. This rearrangement joins TRBV6-5 to TRBJ1-1; 8 bases are shared with TRBD1. This CDR3 region has 12 residues. The germline CDR1 and CDR2 sequences are MNHEY and SVGAGI. With V trimmed by 6 bases and J by 9 bases, 6 bases remained unmatched. CDR3 residues: CASSRGDRKAFF. CDR3 coding DNA: TGTGCCAGCAGCCGGGGGGACAGGAAAGCTTTCTTT.

The CDR3, as DNA: TGTGCCAGCAGCAGGATCTCTGGAAACACCATATATTTT. This gives the protein CASSRISGNTIYF. The chain is built from TRBV25-1 and TRBJ1-3, with unresolved D. The CDR3 runs to 13 residues. Per the germline V gene, CDR1 is MGHDK and CDR2 is SYGVNS. The V gene lost 6 bases and the J gene lost 0 bases, with 6 bases spanning the gap.

CDR3 coding DNA: TGTGCCACTGCGACTAGCGGGAGGAACACCGGGGAGCTGTTTTTT. It is translated as CATATSGRNTGELFF. This chain connects TRBV6-5 to TRBJ2-2, with 12 bases lining up with TRBD2. The trim removed 10 bases at V and 1 base at J, leaving 4 bases unmatched. The germline V gene has CDR1 MNHEY and CDR2 SVGAGI. The CDR3 spans 15 residues.

V and J are TRBV30 and TRBJ1-5; 8 bases are shared with TRBD1. Germline CDR1 is GTSNPN and CDR2 is SVGIG (reference sequence). Trimming removed 2 bases from V and 6 bases from J; junction bases left unmatched: 9. The CDR3 has 15 residues. CDR3 coding DNA: TGTGCCTGGAGTCCTGCGGACAGGGTCGTTCAGCCCCAGCATTTT. This codes for CAWSPADRVVQPQHF.

The rearrangement uses TRBV7-6 and TRBJ1-5; the D is unclear. The CDR3 covers 15 residues. Germline CDR1 is SGHVS and CDR2 is FNYEAQ. V was clipped by 1 base and J by 6 bases, with 13 bases between them. Here the CDR3 reads CASSLVAQVGQPQHF. The CDR3 region has the DNA TGTGCCAGCAGCTTAGTCGCTCAGGTTGGTCAGCCCCAGCATTTT.

The CDR3 spells CAWSVGNRGNEKLFF. The CDR3 DNA is TGTGCCTGGAGTGTTGGGAACAGGGGAAATGAAAAACTGTTTTTT. V gene TRBV30 combines with J gene TRBJ1-4; 7 positions match TRBD1. Germline V gene sequence: CDR1 GTSNPN, CDR2 SVGIG (reference sequence). The CDR3 loop spans 15 amino acids. V lost 0 bases and J lost 5; bases outside the gene matches: 6.

The V and J genes are TRBV6-2 or TRBV6-3 and TRBJ2-3, with D perhaps matching TRBD1 (6 bases). Trimming took off 0 bases at V and 4 bases at J, with 17 bases between the two ends. Per germline, CDR1 MNHEY and CDR2 SVGEGT. The CDR3 consists of 17 residues. As DNA, the CDR3 is TGTGCCAGCAGTTACTCGCCGGACCCAGGGGTCCCAGATACGCAGTATTTT. Its protein product is CASSYSPDPGVPDTQYF.

As to this clone: One end of the junction does not line up with germline, which may come from a read error. The J gene is TRBJ2-7, the V gene TRBV28, with 8 bases fitting TRBD2. The germline CDR1 and CDR2 sequences are MDHEN and SYDVKM. The CDR3 is 16 amino acids. The CDR3 sequence: CASSLASGGILSEQCF. As DNA, the CDR3 is TGTGCCAGCAGTTTAGCAAGCGGGGGAATTCTGAGCGAGCAGTGCTTC. The whole variable domain, remainder taken from reference TRBV28 and TRBJ2-7, is DVKVTQSSRYLVKRTGEKVFLECVQDMDHENMFWYRQDPGLGLRLIYFSYDVKMKEKGDIPEGYSVSREKKERFSLILESASTNQTSMYLCASSLASGGILSEQCFGPGTRLTVT.

The CDR3 protein is CASSLVRVEQPQHF. The CDR3 DNA sequence: TGTGCCAGCAGTTTGGTGAGGGTTGAACAGCCCCAGCATTTT. This chain links TRBV27 with TRBJ1-5, with D unresolved. Per the germline V gene, CDR1 is MNHEY and CDR2 is SMNVEV (reference sequence). The CDR3 has 14 amino acids. The V end was cut by 3 bases, the J end by 7 bases, with 13 bases between.

This chain joins TRBV12-3 or TRBV12-4 and TRBJ2-5; maybe TRBD2 (6 bases). V lost 10 bases and J 1 base, leaving 13 bases between the germline ends. The CDR3 extends over 13 amino acids. The CDR3: CATTAGSQETQYF. CDR3 sequence (DNA): TGTGCCACTACGGCGGGGAGCCAAGAGACCCAGTACTTC.

The chain has TRBV7-9 and TRBJ2-1, with a tentative D call TRBD1 (6 bases). Trimming shortened V by 7 bases and J by 2 bases, and 15 bases separated the two germline ends. Germline loops: CDR1 SEHNR, CDR2 FQNEAQ (reference sequence). This CDR3 is 15 amino acids long. CDR3 amino acids: CASTATGPTYNEQFF. Written as DNA, the CDR3 is TGTGCCAGCACCGCAACAGGGCCAACCTACAATGAGCAGTTCTTC.

V usage is TRBV6-5 and J usage is TRBJ1-1, with D perhaps matching TRBD1 (5 bases). Germline assignment: CDR1 MNHEY and CDR2 SVGAGI. The CDR3 is 14 amino acids. V was cut by 7 bases and J by 4 bases, with 16 bases left in between. The CDR3 region has the DNA TGTGCCAGCAAGGATGGCAGGGTTGTCACTGAAGCTTTCTTT. This translates into CASKDGRVVTEAFF.

This clone was found a few times. The chain combines TRBV12-2 with TRBJ2-7; the D call of TRBD2 is as the table states it, not checked on the DNA. TRBV12-2 corresponds to a pseudogene. The CDR3 loop spans 16 amino acids. The CDR3 here is CASRLVSGRDRYEQYF. The DNA of the CDR3 is TGTGCAAGTCGCTTAGTGAGCGGGAGGGACCGCTACGAGCAGTACTTC.

The chain is built from TRBV18 and TRBJ2-7, with a tentative D call TRBD2 (6 bases). The CDR3 spans 15 residues. Germline V gene lookup returns CDR1 KGHSH and CDR2 LQKENI. Trimming took off 1 base at V and 6 bases at J, with 16 bases between the two ends. This CDR3 is CASSPQARGVSEQYF. CDR3 nucleotide sequence: TGTGCCAGCTCACCACAGGCCCGCGGGGTAAGCGAGCAGTACTTC.

The rearrangement uses TRBV11-2 and TRBJ2-5; D is unresolved. The germline V gene has CDR1 SGHAT and CDR2 FQNNGV. The CDR3 has 12 amino acids. V was pared by 5 bases and J by 8 bases, with 12 bases between. CDR3 sequence: CASSPPTPTQYF. In DNA, the CDR3 is TGTGCCAGCAGCCCACCGACACCCACCCAGTACTTC.

This clone was detected once. The chain couples TRBV6-5 to TRBJ2-5, with D tentatively TRBD2 (6 bases). The CDR3 spans 13 residues. Germline assignment: CDR1 MNHEY and CDR2 SVGAGI. The ends were cut back, 5 bases at V and 5 bases at J, with 12 bases in the middle. CDR3 loop: CASSQDYGETQYF. CDR3 in DNA: TGTGCCAGCAGTCAGGACTACGGGGAGACCCAGTACTTC.

This clone was recorded a few times. This sequence joins TRBV4-2 and TRBJ2-1; 8 bases align to TRBD2. CDR3 size: 19 residues. V shed 4 bases, J shed 0 bases, and the junction held 14 bases outside the gene matches. Germline V gene lookup returns CDR1 LGHNA and CDR2 YNFKEQ. The CDR3 is CASSPSIRLRGGSYNEQFF. Here the CDR3 DNA reads TGTGCCAGCAGCCCTTCCATCCGGCTTCGGGGGGGCTCCTACAATGAGCAGTTCTTC.

This clone was seen only a few times. The CDR3 coding sequence is TGCGCCAGCAGCACGGGACTAGCGGGAGTTCGCACCGGGGAGCTGTTTTTT. Amino acids: CASSTGLAGVRTGELFF. V and J are TRBV5-1 and TRBJ2-2; 14 positions agree with TRBD2. Germline CDR1 SGHRS, CDR2 YFSETQ. The CDR3 consists of 17 residues. Germline trimming cut 4 bases from V and 4 bases from J; bases unmatched to any gene: 6.

The chain employs TRBV5-6 and TRBJ2-5; 11 nucleotides align to TRBD1. The CDR3 spans 15 residues. Germline loops: CDR1 SGHDT, CDR2 YYEEEE. The V segment lost 4 bases and the J segment 4 bases; nucleotides outside the gene matches: 6. CDR3 sequence: CASSRGQGAGETQYF. CDR3 DNA sequence: TGTGCCAGCAGCCGCGGACAGGGGGCGGGAGAGACCCAGTACTTC.

The chain couples TRBV30 to TRBJ2-3; D possibly corresponds to TRBD1 (5 bases). CDR1 GTSNPN and CDR2 SVGIG come from the germline V gene (reference sequence). V lost 0 bases, J lost 6 bases, and 10 bases lay in between. The CDR3 totals 13 residues. Written as DNA, the CDR3 is TGTGCCTGGAGTGTTAGCCCAGGGGATACGCAGTATTTT. It specifies CAWSVSPGDTQYF.

The chain recombines TRBV30 with TRBJ2-7, with 8 bases lining up with TRBD1. CDR1 GTSNPN and CDR2 SVGIG come from the germline V gene (reference sequence). The CDR3 consists of 14 residues. The trim removed 4 bases at V and 2 bases at J, leaving 7 bases unmatched. The DNA of the CDR3 is TGTGCCTGGACTGGACAGGGTTATCCCTACGAGCAGTACTTC. This encodes CAWTGQGYPYEQYF.

This clone was seen a handful of times. The same CDR3 is also encoded by other DNA sequences in this sample. The gene calls are TRBV20-1 and TRBJ2-7; D is ambiguous. Trimming removed 4 bases at V and 4 bases at J, with 8 bases between. The CDR3 runs to 11 residues. Germline V gives CDR1 DFQATT, CDR2 SNEGSKA (reference sequence). The CDR3 DNA is TGCAGTGCTACGGTTGAATACGAGCAGTACTTC. It codes for CSATVEYEQYF.

This clone was found a few times. The V call is TRBV19, the J call TRBJ1-6; 7 bases map to TRBD1. Per the germline V gene, CDR1 is LNHDA and CDR2 is SQIVND (reference sequence). V lost 4 bases, J lost 6 bases, and 6 bases stayed unmatched. CDR3 length: 15 residues. The CDR3 DNA reads TGTGCCAGTAGTACGGCTGACAGGGTTAATTCACCCCTCCACTTT. This codes for CASSTADRVNSPLHF. Full variable domain (missing parts from reference TRBV19 and TRBJ1-6): DGGITQSPKYLFRKEGQNVTLSCEQNLNHDAMYWYRQDPGQGLRLIYYSQIVNDFQKGDIAEGYSVSREKKESFPLTVTSAQKNPTAFYLCASSTADRVNSPLHFGNGTRLTVT.

This rearrangement joins TRBV6-1 to TRBJ2-7; 8 bases fit TRBD1. The germline CDR1 and CDR2 sequences are MNHNS and SASEGT. The V segment lost 1 base and the J segment 4 bases; nucleotides outside the gene matches: 6. This CDR3 is built from 15 residues. CDR3 amino acids: CASSEVPDRVYEQYF. The CDR3 DNA reads as TGTGCCAGCAGTGAAGTACCGGACAGGGTTTACGAGCAGTACTTC.

The chain has TRBV9 and TRBJ2-2; 8 positions match TRBD2. Germline CDR1 SGDLS, CDR2 YYNGEE. The trim removed 4 bases at V and 5 bases at J, leaving 4 bases unmatched. The CDR3 covers 14 residues. The CDR3 DNA reads as TGTGCCAGCAGCCGAAGCGGGAGTACCGGGGAGCTGTTTTTT. It codes for CASSRSGSTGELFF. The full variable domain, its missing parts supplied by reference TRBV9 and TRBJ2-2, is DSGVTQTPKHLITATGQRVTLRCSPRSGDLSVYWYQQSLDQGLQFLIQYYNGEERAKGNILERFSAQQFPDLHSELNLSSLELGDSALYFCASSRSGSTGELFFGEGSRLTVL.